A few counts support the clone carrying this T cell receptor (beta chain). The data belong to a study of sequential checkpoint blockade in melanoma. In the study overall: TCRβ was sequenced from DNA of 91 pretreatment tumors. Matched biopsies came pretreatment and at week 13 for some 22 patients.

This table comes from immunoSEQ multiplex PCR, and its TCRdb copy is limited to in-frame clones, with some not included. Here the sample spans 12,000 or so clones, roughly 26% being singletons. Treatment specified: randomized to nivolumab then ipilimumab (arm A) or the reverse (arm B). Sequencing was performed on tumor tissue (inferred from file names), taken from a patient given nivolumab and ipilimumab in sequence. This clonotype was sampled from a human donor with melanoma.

This CDR3 reads CASRSTRSILNEQFF. For the CDR3, the DNA is TGTGCCAGCAGATCTACTAGGAGTATTCTTAATGAGCAGTTCTTC. This rearrangement joins TRBV11-3 to TRBJ2-1; possible D gene TRBD2, 5 bases. With 6 bases removed from V and 7 bases from J, the gap between germline ends came to 19 bases. The CDR3 covers 15 residues. From germline, CDR1 is SGHNT and CDR2 YENEEA.